The clone carrying this T cell receptor (beta chain) was recorded many times. Its antigen is unidentified. CDR3 length equals 19 residues. With 4 bases clipped from V and 0 bases from J, the junction kept 8 bases outside the gene matches. Germline loops: CDR1 SGHDN, CDR2 FVKESK. The sample comes from a study of response to subunit inactivated influenza vaccine. Whole-study findings and limits: Each seasonal influenza vaccination recruits few new T cells, the authors suggested.

TCRdb re-called the RT-PCR reads through MiXCR, storing one row per CDR3 protein. The table has 800,000 to 1,000,000 distinct CDR3 sequences, 21% seen once. The origin of this receptor is a middle-aged man who received an inactivated influenza vaccine. The chain recombines TRBV14 with TRBJ2-1; TRBD2 aligns across 14 bases. The sequences come from PBMCs from blood, collected more than 4 days after vaccination. This CDR3 is CASSRWTSGRLSSYNEQFF. Written as DNA, the CDR3 is TGTGCCAGCAGCCGATGGACTAGCGGGAGGTTAAGCTCCTACAATGAGCAGTTCTTC.